Listed here are 18 T cell receptor beta chains from one sample, sequenced in a study of cytomegalovirus exposure and HLA in healthy donors. Primers included in the PCR were 60 Vbeta and 13 Jbeta primers. Data came from immunoSEQ multiplex PCR; TCRdb stores just in-frame clones and leaves some out. The sample lists under 150,000 clones, about four fifths seen once, with approximately 2.8% in the top ten. The sample taken for sequencing was PBMCs. These receptor sequences come from a female donor in good health and CMV-seronegative.

A single count supports this clone. V gene TRBV4-1 combines with J gene TRBJ2-7; perhaps TRBD1 as D (6 bases). The CDR3 has 17 residues. Trimming removed 0 bases from V and 5 bases from J, with 20 bases in between. Germline lookup yields CDR1 MGHRA and CDR2 YSYEKL. CDR3 DNA sequence: TGCGCCAGCAGCCAAGATTTGATAGGCAGGGGATCCCACGAGCAGTACTTC. Its translation: CASSQDLIGRGSHEQYF.

The V and J genes are TRBV6-5 and TRBJ1-2; a possible D gene is TRBD1 (5 bases). This CDR3 is built from 13 residues. The V end lost 5 bases, the J end lost 2 bases, and 9 bases lay between the germline ends. Germline V lookup: CDR1 MNHEY, CDR2 SVGAGI. The CDR3 here is CASSTGDNYGYTF. The CDR3 nucleotides read TGTGCCAGCAGTACGGGGGACAACTATGGCTACACCTTC.

This clone was counted a few times. The same CDR3 can be traced to other DNA sequences in this sample. The chain links TRBV7-9 to TRBJ1-1; D is ambiguous. The CDR3 covers 11 residues. Germline V gene lookup returns CDR1 SEHNR and CDR2 FQNEAQ (reference sequence). Trimming took off 2 bases at V and 5 bases at J, with 3 bases between the two ends. As DNA, the CDR3 is TGTGCCAGCAGCTTACTAACTGAAGCTTTCTTT. Amino acid sequence: CASSLLTEAFF.

This rearrangement joins TRBV30 to TRBJ2-1, with 11 bases lining up with TRBD2. V trimming: 2 bases; J trimming: 4 bases; junction bases outside the gene matches: 4. CDR1 and CDR2 from the germline V gene are GTSNPN and SVGIG (reference sequence). The CDR3 totals 15 residues. As DNA, the CDR3 is TGTGCCTGGAGTCCCGGGACTAGCGGTTACAATGAGCAGTTCTTC. Translating gives CAWSPGTSGYNEQFF.

This clone came up a few times. The rearrangement joins TRBV29-1 to TRBJ1-1; 9 positions agree with TRBD1. The trim removed 4 bases at V and 1 base at J, leaving 7 bases unmatched. The CDR3 is 15 residues long. Germline CDR1 and CDR2: SQVTM and ANQGSEA. CDR3 DNA: TGCAGCGTTGGACAGGGGGTTGATGCGAACACTGAAGCTTTCTTT. This translates into CSVGQGVDANTEAFF.

The V call is TRBV18, the J call TRBJ1-3; D may be TRBD1 (6 bases). CDR3 size: 16 residues. The germline V gene encodes CDR1 KGHSH and CDR2 LQKENI. V gave up 4 bases and J gave up 0 bases, with 13 bases separating them. Written as DNA, the CDR3 is TGTGCCAGCTCACAAGGACAGTTTACCTCTGGAAACACCATATATTTT. Amino acids: CASSQGQFTSGNTIYF.

This rearrangement joins TRBV5-1 to TRBJ1-4, with TRBD1 identical over 7 bases. The CDR3 extends over 14 amino acids. Germline assignment: CDR1 SGHRS and CDR2 YFSETQ. The V and J ends lost 4 bases and 4 bases, in that order; junction bases with no gene match: 4. The CDR3 region is CASSSQGGNEKLFF. CDR3 nucleotides: TGCGCCAGCAGCAGCCAGGGGGGTAATGAAAAACTGTTTTTT.

This clone was seen a handful of times. The rearrangement joins TRBV28 to TRBJ2-7; 9 bases are shared with TRBD1. This CDR3 has 14 amino acids. Germline assignment: CDR1 MDHEN and CDR2 SYDVKM. With V trimmed by 3 bases and J by 8 bases, 8 bases remained unmatched. The CDR3 region has the DNA TGTGCCAGCAGTTTGGACAGGGGTGGGTTACAGCAGTACTTC. Translated: CASSLDRGGLQQYF.

This rearrangement joins TRBV7-6 to TRBJ2-2; maybe TRBD1 (6 bases). Germline V CDR1 and CDR2: SGHVS, FNYEAQ. The CDR3 totals 13 residues. Trimming shortened V by 6 bases and J by 10 bases, and 15 bases separated the two germline ends. The CDR3 region is CASSFLGHAELFF. The CDR3 DNA is TGTGCCAGCAGTTTTTTGGGACACGCGGAGCTGTTTTTT. The complete variable domain, with remaining parts taken from reference TRBV7-6 and TRBJ2-2, reads GAGVSQSPRYKVTKRGQDVALRCDPISGHVSLYWYRQALGQGPEFLTYFNYEAQQDKSGLPNDRFSAERPEGSISTLTIQRTEQRDSAMYRCASSFLGHAELFFGEGSRLTVL.

This chain joins TRBV19 and TRBJ2-1; no definite D call. Germline lookup yields CDR1 LNHDA and CDR2 SQIVND (reference sequence). The CDR3 is made up of 15 amino acids. Trimming stripped 2 bases from V and 0 bases from J, with 8 bases between. The CDR3 here is CASSIQASSYNEQFF. The CDR3 DNA sequence: TGTGCCAGTAGTATACAAGCGAGCTCCTACAATGAGCAGTTCTTC.

This rearrangement joins TRBV27 to TRBJ2-6, with D unresolved. Deletions cut 11 bases from V and 0 bases from J, with 14 bases between. This CDR3 has 15 residues. The germline gives CDR1 MNHEY, CDR2 SMNVEV (reference sequence). In nucleotides, the CDR3 is TGTGCCGCCCCCAGGTCGACCTCTGGGGCCAACGTCCTGACTTTC. The encoded protein is CAAPRSTSGANVLTF.

The chain has TRBV5-6 and TRBJ1-3; 10 nucleotides line up with TRBD1. Germline CDR1 SGHDT, CDR2 YYEEEE. CDR3 size: 16 residues. Trimming removed 3 bases from V and 2 bases from J; junction bases left unmatched: 5. Here the CDR3 DNA reads TGTGCCAGCAGCTGGGGACAGGGGAACACTGGAAACACCATATATTTT. Protein: CASSWGQGNTGNTIYF.

The V gene is TRBV5-1, the J gene TRBJ2-5; maybe TRBD2 (5 bases). The V gene's germline CDR1 is SGHRS and CDR2 YFSETQ. The CDR3 covers 14 residues. Trimming took 2 bases from V and 6 from J, leaving 14 bases between them. CDR3 region: CASSFESSTKTQYF. In DNA, the CDR3 is TGCGCCAGCAGCTTCGAATCTAGCACCAAGACCCAGTACTTC.

The chain is built from TRBV5-6 and TRBJ1-1, with D tentatively TRBD1 (5 bases). V gave up 1 base and J gave up 5 bases, with 15 bases separating them. CDR3 length equals 15 residues. From germline, CDR1 is SGHDT and CDR2 YYEEEE. The CDR3 DNA reads TGTGCCAGCAGCTTGTTGACACTGCGGGGGACTGAAGCTTTCTTT. Translating it yields CASSLLTLRGTEAFF.

The gene calls are TRBV6-5 and TRBJ2-5; D possibly corresponds to TRBD1 (5 bases). The last part of the DNA fits TRBJ2-7 better; the J call may be wrong. The CDR3 sequence is 12 residues long. Germline V gene lookup returns CDR1 MNHEY and CDR2 SVGAGI. The DNA for the CDR3 is TGTGCCAGCAGTCGGACATTTTACGAGCAGTACTTC. Its translation: CASSRTFYEQYF.

This chain uses TRBV11-2 with TRBJ1-2; D unresolved. This CDR3 has 13 amino acids. V was trimmed by 4 bases and J by 6 bases, leaving 12 bases between them. Germline-derived CDR1 and CDR2 are SGHAT and FQNNGV. As DNA, the CDR3 is TGTGCCAGCAGCTCATTAAGGGAGAATGGCTACACCTTC. The encoded protein is CASSSLRENGYTF.

J is TRBJ1-2 and V is TRBV7-8; a weak D match, TRBD1 (5 bases). The CDR3 length is 21 residues. Trimming removed 1 base at V and 5 bases at J, with 32 bases between. The germline V gene has CDR1 SGHVS and CDR2 FQNEAQ. This CDR3 is CASSLVAVAPGVGREGYGYTF. The CDR3 nucleotides read TGTGCCAGCAGCTTAGTAGCCGTCGCCCCCGGGGTGGGGCGGGAGGGGTATGGCTACACCTTC.

The J gene is TRBJ2-3, the V gene TRBV7-9; D might be TRBD2 (6 bases). The CDR3 is 16 residues long. V dropped 4 bases and J dropped 2 bases, with 16 bases sitting between them. Germline V CDR1 and CDR2: SEHNR, FQNEAQ (reference sequence). CDR3 DNA: TGTGCCAGCAGCTCTTCCCGGAGGCGGGACACAGATACGCAGTATTTT. Encoded protein: CASSSSRRRDTDTQYF.